This TCR beta chain was sequenced during a study of identifying expanded T cells in peripheral blood. The count of this clone is one. The antigen is not known. Healthy donors had no documented immune events, such as infections, while sampled. This table comes from immunoSEQ multiplex PCR, and its TCRdb copy is limited to in-frame clones, with some not included. The table lists 100,000 or so clones, roughly 90% of them singletons. Findings and limits, study-wide: Roughly 2-week clone count variance significantly increased as total template count grew. Technical replicates showed about 1.2 changed clones; two weeks roughly 16; four weeks 19.

The TCR comes from a person aged 18 to 75 in good health. Sequenced sample: blood.

CDR3 loop: CASSYGTFAGQFF. For the CDR3, the DNA is TGTGCCAGCAGTTACGGTACATTCGCGGGGCAGTTCTTC. The V call is TRBV6-5, the J call TRBJ2-1; tentative D call: TRBD2 (5 bases). This CDR3 region has 13 residues. Germline V lookup: CDR1 MNHEY, CDR2 SVGAGI. The ends were cut back, 2 bases at V and 12 bases at J, with 14 bases in the middle.